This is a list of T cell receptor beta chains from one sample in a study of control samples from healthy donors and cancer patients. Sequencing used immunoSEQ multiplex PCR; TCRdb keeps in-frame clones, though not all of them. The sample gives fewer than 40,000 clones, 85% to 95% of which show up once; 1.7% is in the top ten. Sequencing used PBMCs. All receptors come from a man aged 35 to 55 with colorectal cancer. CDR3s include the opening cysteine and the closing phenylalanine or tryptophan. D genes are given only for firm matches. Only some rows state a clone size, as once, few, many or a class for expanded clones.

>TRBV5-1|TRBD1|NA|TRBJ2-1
CASSLLGRGPRDGTYNEQFF
TGCGCCAGCAGCTTGCTTGGCAGGGGGCCTCGGGACGGCACCTACAATGAGCAGTTCTTC
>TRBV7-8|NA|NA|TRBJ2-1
CASSLGGALNEQFF
TGTGCCAGCAGCTTAGGAGGGGCACTCAATGAGCAGTTCTTC
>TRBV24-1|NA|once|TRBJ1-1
CATSDVTNTEAFF
TGTGCCACCAGTGATGTGACGAACACTGAAGCTTTCTTT
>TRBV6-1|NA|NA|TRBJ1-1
CASSEGQPNTEAFF
TGTGCCAGCAGTGAAGGACAGCCTAACACTGAAGCTTTCTTT
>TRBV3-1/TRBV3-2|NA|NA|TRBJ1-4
CASSLRTGVTEKLFF
TGTGCCAGCAGCCTAAGGACGGGTGTCACTGAAAAACTGTTTTTT
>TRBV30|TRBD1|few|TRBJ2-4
CAWSRTGGPKNIQYF
TGTGCCTGGAGTCGGACAGGGGGTCCCAAAAACATTCAGTACTTC
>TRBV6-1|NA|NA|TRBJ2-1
CASSERAGWEQFF
TGTGCCAGCAGTGAAAGGGCGGGATGGGAGCAGTTCTTC
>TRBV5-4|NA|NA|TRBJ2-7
CASSSGTNYEQYF
TGTGCCAGCAGCTCCGGGACAAATTACGAGCAGTACTTC
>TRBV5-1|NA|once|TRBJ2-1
CASSPTGDSYNEQFF
TGCGCCAGCTCGCCGACAGGCGACTCCTACAATGAGCAGTTCTTC
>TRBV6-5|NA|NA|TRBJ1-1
CASTLGGGEQTEAFF
TGTGCCAGCACCCTGGGCGGGGGCGAACAGACTGAAGCTTTCTTT
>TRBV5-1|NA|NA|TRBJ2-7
CASSFEGPRSYEQYF
TGCGCCAGCAGCTTCGAGGGACCGCGCTCCTACGAGCAGTACTTC
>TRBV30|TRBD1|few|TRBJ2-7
CAWSVQPGGEQYF
TGTGCCTGGAGTGTACAGCCAGGGGGAGAGCAGTACTTC
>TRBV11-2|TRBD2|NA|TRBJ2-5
CASSARLAGVFETQYF
TGTGCCAGCAGCGCAAGACTAGCGGGGGTTTTCGAGACCCAGTACTTC
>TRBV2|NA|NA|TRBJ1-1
CASSSIPGVGSTEAFF
TGTGCCAGCAGTTCGATCCCAGGGGTCGGGTCCACTGAAGCTTTCTTT
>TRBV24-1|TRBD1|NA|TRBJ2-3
CATGQGTDTQYF
TGTGCCACCGGACAGGGGACAGATACGCAGTATTTT
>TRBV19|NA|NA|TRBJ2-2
CASSIAPGTGELFF
TGTGCCAGTAGTATAGCCCCGGGGACCGGGGAGCTGTTTTTT
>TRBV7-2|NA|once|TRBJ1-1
CASSLKVVRMNTEAFF
TGTGCCAGCAGCTTAAAGGTTGTCAGAATGAACACTGAAGCTTTCTTT